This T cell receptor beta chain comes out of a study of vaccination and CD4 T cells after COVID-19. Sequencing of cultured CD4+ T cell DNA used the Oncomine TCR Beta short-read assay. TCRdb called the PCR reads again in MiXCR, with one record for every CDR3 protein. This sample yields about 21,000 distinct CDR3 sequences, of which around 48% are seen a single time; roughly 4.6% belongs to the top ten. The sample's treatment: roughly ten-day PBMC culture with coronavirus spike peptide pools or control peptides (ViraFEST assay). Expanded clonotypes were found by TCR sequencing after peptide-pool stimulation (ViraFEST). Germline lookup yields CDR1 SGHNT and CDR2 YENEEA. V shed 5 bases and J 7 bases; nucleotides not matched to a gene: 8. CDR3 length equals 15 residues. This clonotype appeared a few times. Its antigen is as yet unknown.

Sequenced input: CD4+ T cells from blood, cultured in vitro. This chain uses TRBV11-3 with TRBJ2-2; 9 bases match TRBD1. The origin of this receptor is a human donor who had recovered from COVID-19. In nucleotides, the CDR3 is TGTGCCAGCAGCCCGGACAGGGGAACGGTCGGGGAGCTGTTTTTT. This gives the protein CASSPDRGTVGELFF.